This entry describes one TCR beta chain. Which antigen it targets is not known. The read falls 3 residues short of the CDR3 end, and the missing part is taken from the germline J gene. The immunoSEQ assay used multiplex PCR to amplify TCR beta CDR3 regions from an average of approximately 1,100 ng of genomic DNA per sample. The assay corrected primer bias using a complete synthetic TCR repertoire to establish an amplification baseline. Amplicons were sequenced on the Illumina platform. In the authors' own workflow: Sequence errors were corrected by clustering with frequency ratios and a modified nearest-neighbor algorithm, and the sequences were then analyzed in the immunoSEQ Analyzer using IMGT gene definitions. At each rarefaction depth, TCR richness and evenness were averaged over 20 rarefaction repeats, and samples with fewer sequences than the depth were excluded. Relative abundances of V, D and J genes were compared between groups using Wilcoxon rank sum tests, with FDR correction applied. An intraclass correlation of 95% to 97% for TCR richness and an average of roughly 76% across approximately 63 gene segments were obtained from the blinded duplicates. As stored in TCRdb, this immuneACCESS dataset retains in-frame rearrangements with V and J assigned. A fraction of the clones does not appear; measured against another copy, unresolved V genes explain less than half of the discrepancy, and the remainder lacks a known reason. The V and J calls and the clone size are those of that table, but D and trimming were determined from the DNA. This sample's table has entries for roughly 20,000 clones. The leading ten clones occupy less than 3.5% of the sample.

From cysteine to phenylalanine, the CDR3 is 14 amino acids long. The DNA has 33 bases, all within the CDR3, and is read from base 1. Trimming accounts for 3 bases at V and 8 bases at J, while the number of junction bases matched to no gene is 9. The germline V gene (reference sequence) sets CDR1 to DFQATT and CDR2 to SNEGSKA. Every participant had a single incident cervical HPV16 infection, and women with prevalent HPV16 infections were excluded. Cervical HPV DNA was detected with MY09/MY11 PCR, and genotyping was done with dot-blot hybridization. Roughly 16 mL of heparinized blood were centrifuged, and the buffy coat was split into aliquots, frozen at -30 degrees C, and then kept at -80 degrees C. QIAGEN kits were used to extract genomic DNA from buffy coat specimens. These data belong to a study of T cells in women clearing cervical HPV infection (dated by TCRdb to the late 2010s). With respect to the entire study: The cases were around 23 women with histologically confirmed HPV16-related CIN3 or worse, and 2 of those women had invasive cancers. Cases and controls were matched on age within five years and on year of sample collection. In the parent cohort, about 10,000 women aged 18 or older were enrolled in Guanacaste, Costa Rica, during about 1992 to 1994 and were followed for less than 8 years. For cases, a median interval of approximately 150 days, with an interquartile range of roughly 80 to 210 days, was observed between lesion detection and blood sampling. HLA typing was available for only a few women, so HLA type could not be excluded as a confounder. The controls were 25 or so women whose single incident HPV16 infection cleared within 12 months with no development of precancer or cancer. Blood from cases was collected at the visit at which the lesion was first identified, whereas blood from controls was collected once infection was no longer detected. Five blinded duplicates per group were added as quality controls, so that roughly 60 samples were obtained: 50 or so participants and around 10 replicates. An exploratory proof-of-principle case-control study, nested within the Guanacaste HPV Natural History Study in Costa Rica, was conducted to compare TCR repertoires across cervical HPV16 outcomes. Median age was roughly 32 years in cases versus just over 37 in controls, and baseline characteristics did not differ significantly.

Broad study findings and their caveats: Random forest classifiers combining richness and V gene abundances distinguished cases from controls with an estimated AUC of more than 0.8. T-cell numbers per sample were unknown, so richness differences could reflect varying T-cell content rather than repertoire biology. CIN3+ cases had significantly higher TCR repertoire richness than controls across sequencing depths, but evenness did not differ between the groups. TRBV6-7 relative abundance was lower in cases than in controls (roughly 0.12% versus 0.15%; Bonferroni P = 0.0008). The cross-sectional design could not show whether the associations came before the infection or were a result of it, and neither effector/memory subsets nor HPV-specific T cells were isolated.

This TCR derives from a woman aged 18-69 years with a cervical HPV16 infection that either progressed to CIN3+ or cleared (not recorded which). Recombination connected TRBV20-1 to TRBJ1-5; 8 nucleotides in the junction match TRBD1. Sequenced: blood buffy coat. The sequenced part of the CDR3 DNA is TGCAGTGCTAGGGCTACAGGGGGAGGGAAGCCC. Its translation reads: CSARATGGGKP. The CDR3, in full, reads CSARATGGGKPQHF.